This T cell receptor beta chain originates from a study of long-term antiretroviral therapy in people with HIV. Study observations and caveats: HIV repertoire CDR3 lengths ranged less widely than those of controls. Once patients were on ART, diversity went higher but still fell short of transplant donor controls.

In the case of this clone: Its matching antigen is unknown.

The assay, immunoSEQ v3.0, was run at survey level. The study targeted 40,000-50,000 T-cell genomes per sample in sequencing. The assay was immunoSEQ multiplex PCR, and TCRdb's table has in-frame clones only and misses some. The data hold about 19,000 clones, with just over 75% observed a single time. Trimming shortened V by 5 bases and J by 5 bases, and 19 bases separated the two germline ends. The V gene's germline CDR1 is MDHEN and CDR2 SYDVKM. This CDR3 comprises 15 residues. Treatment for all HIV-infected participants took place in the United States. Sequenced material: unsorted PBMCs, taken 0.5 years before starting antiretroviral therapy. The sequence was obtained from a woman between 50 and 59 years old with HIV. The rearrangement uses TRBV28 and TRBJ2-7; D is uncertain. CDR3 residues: CASSRPPYGFNEQYF. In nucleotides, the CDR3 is TGTGCCAGCAGTCGACCCCCATACGGGTTTAACGAGCAGTACTTC.